This T cell receptor beta chain derives from a study of glioma-infiltrating T cells after dendritic cell vaccination. The CDR3 has 15 amino acids. Sequencing was performed with immunoSEQ multiplex PCR; in TCRdb, only in-frame clones are kept and a portion is missing. Seen here are 55,000 to 70,000 clones, around 86% observed once, and the top ten hold about 10%. This sequence was found in a human donor with glioblastoma. The gene calls are TRBV1 and TRBJ2-5; the D call of TRBD2 is as the table states it, not checked on the DNA. TRBV1 is recorded as a pseudogene. The sequences come from blood, collected before dendritic cell vaccination. CDR3 loop: CTNYRPSGGTETQYF. CDR3 in DNA: TGCACAAATTACCGCCCGTCGGGAGGCACGGAGACCCAGTACTTC.